This section outlines one TCR beta chain sequence together with its context. Its antigen is not known. These data originate in a study of cytomegalovirus exposure and HLA in healthy donors. Primers included in the PCR were 60 Vbeta and 13 Jbeta primers. Clones were read by immunoSEQ multiplex PCR, and TCRdb kept only the in-frame ones, dropping some. The sample yields fewer than 200,000 clones, around 80% seen once. Points from the study as a whole: An analysis was carried out later, and it reportedly showed fewer N-insertions in an Asian-associated ancestry cluster than the approximately 670-donor mean. With high specificity and sensitivity, the classifier reportedly diagnosed cytomegalovirus status. Association of around 17,000 TCR beta sequences with HLA alleles was found at 0.05 false discovery rate in a later analysis.

Sequenced: PBMCs. This sequence originates from a woman aged 18-29 years in good health and CMV-seronegative.

The CDR3 bases are TGCGCCAGCAGCCAAGATGGAGCGGCAAGGAATTCACCCCTCCACTTT. Protein sequence: CASSQDGAARNSPLHF. The V and J genes are TRBV4-1 and TRBJ1-6, with no clear D. The length of the CDR3 is 16 residues. Germline V gives CDR1 MGHRA, CDR2 YSYEKL. V was trimmed by 0 bases and J by 7 bases, leaving 13 bases between them.